A single sample is the source of the 6 T cell receptor beta chains below, sequenced in a study of blood T cell repertoires in COVID-19. TCRdb's table, derived via immunoSEQ multiplex PCR, lists solely in-frame clones and lacks some. Altogether around 310,000 clones are present, nearly 90% being singletons, with the ten largest covering more than 9%. The sample consisted of PBMCs or T cells enriched from blood (not recorded which). The origin of the receptors is a woman in her 30s who had recovered from COVID-19.

The chain uses TRBV11-2 and TRBJ1-1; TRBD1 matches 9 bases. V gave up 1 base and J gave up 7 bases; unmatched junction bases: 10. Looked up from germline, CDR1 is SGHAT and CDR2 is FQNNGV. The CDR3 runs 16 residues. The DNA of the CDR3 is TGTGCCAGCAGCTTAGCGGAGGGACAGGGAAAGGTTGAAGCTTTCTTT. Its protein is CASSLAEGQGKVEAFF.

The V gene is TRBV9, the J gene TRBJ2-1; TRBD2 agrees at 9 bases. The CDR3 has 17 amino acids. The V and J ends lost 0 bases and 7 bases, in that order; junction bases with no gene match: 11. Germline V gene data show CDR1 as SGDLS and CDR2 as YYNGEE. DNA of the CDR3: TGTGCCAGCAGCGTAGGTTCGGGACTAGCCCACCTGAATGAGCAGTTCTTC. It is translated as CASSVGSGLAHLNEQFF.

This clone has more than one count but fewer than ten. CDR3 residues: CASSGDRSRAEAFF. CDR3 bases: TGTGCCAGCAGTGGGGACAGGTCTCGGGCTGAAGCTTTCTTT. The chain carries TRBV2 and TRBJ1-1; 8 bases agree with TRBD1. CDR3 length: 14 residues. V lost 4 bases to trimming and J lost 6 bases; unmatched junction nucleotides: 7. Germline CDR1 SNHLY, CDR2 FYNNEI.

This clone was picked up one time. This chain links TRBV7-3 with TRBJ1-3; no firm D call. The V gene lost 4 bases and the J gene lost 0 bases, with 7 bases spanning the gap. The CDR3 is 14 residues long. Germline CDR1 and CDR2: SGHTA and FQGTGA. The CDR3 here is CASSSADSGNTIYF. CDR3 nucleotide sequence: TGTGCCAGCAGCTCCGCGGACTCTGGAAACACCATATATTTT.

V gene TRBV19 combines with J gene TRBJ1-2; D is uncertain. V was trimmed by 7 bases and J by 4 bases, leaving 10 bases between them. The CDR3 is 12 amino acids. Germline V lookup: CDR1 LNHDA, CDR2 SQIVND (reference sequence). CDR3 in DNA: TGTGCCAGTAAACCAGGCCCCTATGGCTACACCTTC. Translation gives CASKPGPYGYTF.

The V gene is TRBV23-1, the J gene TRBJ2-7; 9 bases line up with TRBD1. TRBV23-1 is recorded as an ORF, its role being uncertain. This CDR3 region has 15 residues. The V segment lost 3 bases and the J segment 2 bases; nucleotides outside the gene matches: 5. CDR3 amino acids: CASSHYDRGAYEQYF. The CDR3 DNA reads TGCGCCAGCAGTCACTATGACAGGGGGGCCTACGAGCAGTACTTC.